Listed below are T cell receptor beta chains from one sample, sequenced in a study of early T cells in non-severe SARS-CoV-2 infection. In TCRdb, the 5' RACE reads were re-called with MiXCR into one record per CDR3 protein. The sample lists 60,000 to 75,000 distinct CDR3 sequences; about 11% were seen once. Sequencing was done on a sample of whole blood. Receptors originate from an adult who was a healthcare worker with PCR-confirmed SARS-CoV-2 infection or an uninfected control (not recorded which). CDR3s include the opening cysteine and the closing phenylalanine or tryptophan. Each record gives: V gene, clone size, D gene, J gene, CDR3 protein, CDR3 DNA. D genes are given only for firm matches. Clone size is given for some rows only: seen once, a few or many times, or a class if the clone is expanded.

TRBV7-9	-	-	TRBJ1-4	CASSFPTGEGEKLFF	TGTGCCAGCAGCTTTCCGACAGGTGAAGGTGAAAAACTGTTTTTT
TRBV9	few	-	TRBJ1-2	CASSVDVSNYGYTF	TGTGCCAGCAGCGTAGATGTATCTAACTATGGCTACACCTTC
TRBV7-2	few	TRBD1	TRBJ2-7	CASSSRDRGLEQYF	TGTGCCAGCAGCTCCCGGGACAGGGGCCTCGAGCAGTACTTC
TRBV7-9	-	TRBD1	TRBJ1-2	CASQGVAYGYTF	TGTGCCAGCCAGGGGGTCGCCTATGGCTACACCTTC
TRBV6-6	-	-	TRBJ1-4	CASSYPAVGEKLFF	TGTGCCAGCAGTTACCCAGCCGTCGGCGAAAAACTGTTTTTT
TRBV28	-	-	TRBJ2-7	CASSSPTPYEQYF	TGTGCCAGCAGTTCCCCGACACCCTACGAGCAGTACTTC
TRBV30	many	-	TRBJ2-5	CAWSVGSGAETQYF	TGTGCCTGGAGTGTAGGTTCTGGCGCAGAGACCCAGTACTTC
TRBV5-1	few	TRBD1	TRBJ2-5	CASSPDRGLETQYF	TGCGCCAGCAGCCCCGACAGGGGATTGGAGACCCAGTACTTC
TRBV7-9	many	-	TRBJ2-5	CASSDQETQYF	TGTGCCAGCAGCGACCAAGAGACCCAGTACTTC
TRBV4-1	many	-	TRBJ1-1	CASSRDEGNTEAFF	TGCGCCAGCAGCCGAGACGAGGGAAACACTGAAGCTTTCTTT
TRBV20-1	few	TRBD1	TRBJ2-5	CSASQGVRETQYF	TGCAGTGCTAGTCAGGGGGTCCGGGAGACCCAGTACTTC